The 30 T cell receptor beta chains presented below share a single source sample, sequenced in a study of blood T cell repertoires in COVID-19. Sequencing used immunoSEQ multiplex PCR; TCRdb keeps in-frame clones, though not all of them. The sample includes 29,000 or so clones, roughly two thirds of them seen just once. Source material: peripheral blood. Source of these receptors: a human donor in a cohort sampled during active COVID-19.

The chain carries TRBV7-3 and TRBJ2-5, with TRBD1 identical over 9 bases. J was trimmed by 6 bases and V by 2 bases; bases with no gene match: 1. Germline V gene data show CDR1 as SGHTA and CDR2 as FQGTGA. The length of the CDR3 is 13 residues. The CDR3 DNA is TGTGCCAGCAGCTTAGGGACAGGGAAGACCCAGTACTTC. It yields the protein CASSLGTGKTQYF.

The rearrangement joins TRBV19 to TRBJ1-1; D is possibly TRBD1 (5 bases). Trimming stripped 2 bases from V and 1 base from J, with 8 bases between. CDR3 length: 14 residues. Looked up from germline, CDR1 is LNHDA and CDR2 is SQIVND (reference sequence). CDR3 bases: TGTGCCAGTAGTATACAGGGCGGGAACACTGAAGCTTTCTTT. Translation: CASSIQGGNTEAFF.

The chain recombines TRBV6-5 with TRBJ1-2; possible D gene TRBD1, 5 bases. The length of the CDR3 is 12 residues. Germline lookup yields CDR1 MNHEY and CDR2 SVGAGI. The V end lost 6 bases, the J end lost 1 base, and 6 bases lay between the germline ends. CDR3 DNA sequence: TGTGCCAGCAGGGACATTAACTATGGCTACACCTTC. As protein: CASRDINYGYTF.

The genes are TRBV14 and TRBJ1-1, with a possible D match to TRBD1 (5 bases). This CDR3 contains 13 residues. V lost 2 bases to trimming and J lost 2 bases, with 6 bases between them. From germline, CDR1 is SGHDN and CDR2 FVKESK. In nucleotides, the CDR3 is TGTGCCAGCAGCCAAACAGGTAACACTGAAGCTTTCTTT. It is translated as CASSQTGNTEAFF.

V gene TRBV11-2 combines with J gene TRBJ2-3; perhaps TRBD2 as D (6 bases). Deletions cut 5 bases from V and 2 bases from J, with 14 bases between. CDR1 is SGHAT, CDR2 FQNNGV, per germline. The CDR3 covers 15 residues. The CDR3 loop is CASSLAGLDTDTQYF. The CDR3 DNA reads as TGTGCCAGCAGCCTTGCGGGGTTAGACACAGATACGCAGTATTTT.

The CDR3 here is CASSYPGQGANQPQHF. The CDR3 nucleotides read TGTGCCAGCAGTTACCCCGGACAGGGGGCTAATCAGCCCCAGCATTTT. The chain is built from TRBV6-2 or TRBV6-3 and TRBJ1-5, with 11 bases fitting TRBD1. CDR1 and CDR2 from the germline V gene are MNHEY and SVGEGT. V trimming: 2 bases; J trimming: 4 bases; junction bases outside the gene matches: 4. This CDR3 comprises 16 residues.

This clone has only one observation. The chain is built from TRBV10-2 and TRBJ1-1; D is possibly TRBD1 (5 bases). Trimming took 4 bases from V and 7 from J, leaving 13 bases between them. Germline lookup yields CDR1 WSHSY and CDR2 SAAADI. The CDR3 has 13 amino acids. In nucleotides, the CDR3 is TGCGCCAGCAGTGGTGCCGGGGGGGGTGAAGCTTTCTTT. Amino acid sequence: CASSGAGGGEAFF.

The chain employs TRBV27 and TRBJ2-1, with 11 bases fitting TRBD2. The CDR3 has 16 residues. Germline values: CDR1 MNHEY, CDR2 SMNVEV (reference sequence). Germline trimming cut 3 bases from V and 11 bases from J; bases unmatched to any gene: 12. CDR3 amino acids: CASSFLSGGVGPKQFF. DNA for the CDR3: TGTGCCAGCAGTTTCCTTAGCGGGGGGGTTGGGCCCAAGCAGTTCTTC.

The chain employs TRBV7-2 and TRBJ1-4; 8 bases line up with TRBD1. CDR3 size: 15 residues. The trim removed 5 bases at V and 3 bases at J, leaving 5 bases unmatched. Germline V gene lookup returns CDR1 SGHTA and CDR2 FQGNSA. In nucleotides, the CDR3 is TGTGCCAGCAGCCCAGGGGGCAGACCTAATGAAAAACTGTTTTTT. Protein: CASSPGGRPNEKLFF. The variable domain in full, completed from reference TRBV7-2 and TRBJ1-4, reads GAGVSQSPSNKVTEKGKDVELRCDPISGHTALYWYRQSLGQGLEFLIYFQGNSAPDKSGLPSDRFSAERTGGSVSTLTIQRTQQEDSAVYLCASSPGGRPNEKLFFGSGTQLSVL.

CDR3 bases: TGTGCCAGCAGTTTATACAGGGGAGATCAGCCCCAGCATTTT. Translation: CASSLYRGDQPQHF. V and J are TRBV28 and TRBJ1-5, with 7 bases that match TRBD1. Per the germline V gene, CDR1 is MDHEN and CDR2 is SYDVKM. The CDR3 covers 14 residues. Germline trimming cut 1 base from V and 5 bases from J; bases unmatched to any gene: 2.

This clone was counted a single time. The chain recombines TRBV9 with TRBJ2-1, with D possibly matching TRBD2 (6 bases). With 0 bases removed from V and 10 bases from J, the gap between germline ends came to 11 bases. The CDR3 has 13 amino acids. CDR1 is SGDLS and CDR2 is YYNGEE in the germline V gene. The DNA of the CDR3 is TGTGCCAGCAGCGTAGACTGGGGGGAAGAGCAGTTCTTC. Its protein is CASSVDWGEEQFF.

This clone was seen a handful of times. The chain employs TRBV7-8 and TRBJ2-3; 11 bases fit TRBD2. Germline trimming cut 3 bases from V and 0 bases from J; bases unmatched to any gene: 5. The germline V gene has CDR1 SGHVS and CDR2 FQNEAQ. This CDR3 contains 17 residues. In DNA form, the CDR3 reads TGTGCCAGCAGCTTTACCGGGACTAGCGGCAGCACAGATACGCAGTATTTT. It encodes CASSFTGTSGSTDTQYF.

The chain couples TRBV19 to TRBJ2-7; TRBD1 agrees at 10 bases. Looked up from germline, CDR1 is LNHDA and CDR2 is SQIVND (reference sequence). The CDR3 has 16 residues. The ends lost 4 bases at V and 5 bases at J; junction bases unmatched: 11. The CDR3 DNA is TGTGCCAGTAGTACGAAGTCCGGGACAGGGGCTCACGAGCAGTACTTC. Protein product: CASSTKSGTGAHEQYF. The whole variable domain, filled in from reference TRBV19 and TRBJ2-7, reads DGGITQSPKYLFRKEGQNVTLSCEQNLNHDAMYWYRQDPGQGLRLIYYSQIVNDFQKGDIAEGYSVSREKKESFPLTVTSAQKNPTAFYLCASSTKSGTGAHEQYFGPGTRLTVT.

This clone occurred a few times. V and J are TRBV12-3 or TRBV12-4 and TRBJ2-5; D ambiguous. The CDR3 has 13 amino acids. V lost 2 bases, J lost 2 bases, and 6 bases lay in between. The CDR3 DNA is TGTGCCAGCAGTTTATCGCAGCAAGAGACCCAGTACTTC. It specifies CASSLSQQETQYF.

This clone was picked up a small number of times. This chain joins TRBV13 and TRBJ2-3; 7 nucleotides align to TRBD2. This CDR3 comprises 15 residues. V shed 5 bases, J shed 4 bases, and the junction held 9 bases outside the gene matches. Per the germline V gene, CDR1 is PRHDT and CDR2 is FYEKMQ (reference sequence). CDR3 residues: CASSQVGRGSDTQYF. CDR3 bases: TGTGCCAGCAGCCAAGTGGGGCGGGGGTCAGATACGCAGTATTTT.

The chain has TRBV19 and TRBJ2-1; 16 nucleotides match TRBD2. V lost 5 bases, J lost 6 bases, and 4 bases stayed unmatched. Germline CDR1 and CDR2: LNHDA and SQIVND (reference sequence). This CDR3 is 16 amino acids long. CDR3 protein: CASSGTSGRAFNEQFF. The CDR3 DNA follows: TGTGCCAGTAGTGGGACTAGCGGGAGGGCCTTCAATGAGCAGTTCTTC.

The sample holds one count of this clone. The chain is built from TRBV6-5 and TRBJ1-3; a weak D match, TRBD1 (5 bases). V dropped 0 bases and J dropped 1 base, with 7 bases sitting between them. The CDR3 length is 15 residues. Germline values: CDR1 MNHEY, CDR2 SVGAGI. DNA of the CDR3: TGTGCCAGCAGTTACTCGGGGGGGTCTGGAAACACCATATATTTT. Translation: CASSYSGGSGNTIYF.

V gene TRBV10-1 combines with J gene TRBJ2-3; TRBD2 aligns across 7 bases. Trimming removed 2 bases from V and 2 bases from J; junction bases left unmatched: 1. Germline V lookup: CDR1 WNHNN, CDR2 SYGVQD (reference sequence). The CDR3 is made up of 14 amino acids. CDR3 sequence (DNA): TGCGCCAGCAGTGAGGGGGGGGTCACAGATACGCAGTATTTT. It translates to CASSEGGVTDTQYF.

A note on this clone: One end of the junction varies from germline; a read error may be responsible. The V and J genes are TRBV7-3 and TRBJ2-2; the D is unclear. Germline lookup yields CDR1 SGHTA and CDR2 FQGTGA. The length of the CDR3 is 13 residues. CDR3 region: CASSFLNTGELFF. DNA of the CDR3: TGTGCCAGCAGCTTCCTGAACACGGGGGAGCTGTTTTTT.

The rearrangement joins TRBV7-3 to TRBJ2-3; the D gene is possibly TRBD1 (5 bases). V was shortened by 2 bases and J by 7 bases, with 13 bases between the two germline ends. Germline V gives CDR1 SGHTA, CDR2 FQGTGA. The CDR3 is 14 residues long. CDR3 DNA sequence: TGTGCCAGCAGCTTACAGGGTTACTCAAATACGCAGTATTTT. Protein: CASSLQGYSNTQYF. Variable domain in full (rest from reference TRBV7-3 and TRBJ2-3): GAGVSQTPSNKVTEKGKYVELRCDPISGHTALYWYRQSLGQGPEFLIYFQGTGAADDSGLPNDRFFAVRPEGSVSTLKIQRTERGDSAVYLCASSLQGYSNTQYFGPGTRLTVL.

For the CDR3, the DNA is TGTGCCAGCAGCTTAAGATCCTCCGGGAACTATGGCTACACCTTC. This encodes CASSLRSSGNYGYTF. This chain links TRBV7-2 with TRBJ1-2, with D hard to call. Looked up from germline, CDR1 is SGHTA and CDR2 is FQGNSA. The CDR3 length is 15 residues. V was clipped by 2 bases and J by 2 bases, with 12 bases between them. Filled out from reference TRBV7-2 and TRBJ1-2, the complete variable domain reads GAGVSQSPSNKVTEKGKDVELRCDPISGHTALYWYRQSLGQGLEFLIYFQGNSAPDKSGLPSDRFSAERTGGSVSTLTIQRTQQEDSAVYLCASSLRSSGNYGYTFGSGTRLTVV.

This clone was observed a few times. The J gene is TRBJ2-7, the V gene TRBV19; D remains unclear. This CDR3 is built from 11 residues. V lost 6 bases to trimming and J lost 5 bases, with 8 bases between them. Looked up from germline, CDR1 is LNHDA and CDR2 is SQIVND (reference sequence). CDR3 nucleotides: TGTGCCAGTAGATCCCAGGACGAGCAGTACTTC. Translating gives CASRSQDEQYF.

The chain has TRBV6-5 and TRBJ2-5; perhaps TRBD2 as D (6 bases). Trimming removed 6 bases from V and 5 bases from J, with 13 bases in between. There are 13 residues in the CDR3. From germline, CDR1 is MNHEY and CDR2 SVGAGI. Here the CDR3 reads CASSWRVGETQYF. The CDR3 DNA follows: TGTGCCAGCAGCTGGAGGGTGGGGGAGACCCAGTACTTC.

The genes are TRBV7-3 and TRBJ2-7; possibly TRBD2 for D (6 bases). The CDR3 runs 13 residues. Per the germline V gene, CDR1 is SGHTA and CDR2 is FQGTGA. V was cut by 10 bases and J by 7 bases, with 20 bases left in between. CDR3 protein: CATSAGTFEEQYF. CDR3 nucleotides: TGTGCCACCTCGGCGGGGACCTTCGAAGAGCAGTACTTC. The full variable domain, completed using reference TRBV7-3 and TRBJ2-7, is GAGVSQTPSNKVTEKGKYVELRCDPISGHTALYWYRQSLGQGPEFLIYFQGTGAADDSGLPNDRFFAVRPEGSVSTLKIQRTERGDSAVYLCATSAGTFEEQYFGPGTRLTVT.

There are many counts of this clone. The rearrangement links TRBV29-1 to TRBJ2-5; 10 nucleotides match TRBD2. Per germline, CDR1 SQVTM and CDR2 ANQGSEA. Trimming removed 0 bases from V and 5 bases from J; junction bases left unmatched: 15. The CDR3 contains 18 residues. As DNA, the CDR3 is TGCAGCGTTGAAGATCGAGGAGGAGCGGGAGGGTTTTCGGAGACCCAGTACTTC. Its translation: CSVEDRGGAGGFSETQYF.

This chain uses TRBV25-1 with TRBJ2-3, with D maybe TRBD1 (5 bases). Trimming pared 1 base from V and 0 bases from J, leaving 11 bases between. Germline V lookup: CDR1 MGHDK, CDR2 SYGVNS. The CDR3 runs to 16 residues. The CDR3 nucleotides read TGTGCCAGCAGTGAATGGAAGGGGTTTAGCACAGATACGCAGTATTTT. Translating gives CASSEWKGFSTDTQYF.

J is TRBJ2-7 and V is TRBV3-1 (or the pseudogene TRBV3-2); 9 bases agree with TRBD1. Germline-derived CDR1 and CDR2 are LGHDT and YNNKEL (reference sequence). The V and J ends lost 4 bases and 0 bases, in that order; junction bases with no gene match: 10. The CDR3 contains 17 residues. The CDR3 region is CASSRGGQGLSSYEQYF. CDR3 in DNA: TGTGCCAGCAGCCGAGGGGGACAGGGATTAAGCTCCTACGAGCAGTACTTC.

The chain couples TRBV19 to TRBJ1-4, with TRBD1 identical over 8 bases. The CDR3 length is 14 residues. Per the germline V gene, CDR1 is LNHDA and CDR2 is SQIVND (reference sequence). V shed 3 bases, J shed 7 bases, and the junction held 4 bases outside the gene matches. In DNA form, the CDR3 reads TGTGCCAGTAGTATTTCAGGGGGCGGTGAAAAACTGTTTTTT. It is translated as CASSISGGGEKLFF.

The V and J genes are TRBV4-3 and TRBJ2-7; D is undetermined. CDR3 length equals 14 residues. In germline, CDR1 is LGHNA, CDR2 YSLEER. V lost 1 base and J 1 base, leaving 8 bases between the germline ends. The CDR3 here is CASSQAPRSYEQYF. The DNA for the CDR3 is TGCGCCAGCAGCCAAGCACCTAGATCCTACGAGCAGTACTTC.

This clone was seen only a few times. The V call is TRBV2, the J call TRBJ1-5; 11 nucleotides line up with TRBD1. V lost 7 bases to trimming and J lost 6 bases; unmatched junction nucleotides: 2. This CDR3 is 13 amino acids long. Germline-derived CDR1 and CDR2 are SNHLY and FYNNEI. Written as DNA, the CDR3 is TGTGCCAGCAAGGACAGGGGGCCTCAGCCCCAGCATTTT. Translation: CASKDRGPQPQHF.